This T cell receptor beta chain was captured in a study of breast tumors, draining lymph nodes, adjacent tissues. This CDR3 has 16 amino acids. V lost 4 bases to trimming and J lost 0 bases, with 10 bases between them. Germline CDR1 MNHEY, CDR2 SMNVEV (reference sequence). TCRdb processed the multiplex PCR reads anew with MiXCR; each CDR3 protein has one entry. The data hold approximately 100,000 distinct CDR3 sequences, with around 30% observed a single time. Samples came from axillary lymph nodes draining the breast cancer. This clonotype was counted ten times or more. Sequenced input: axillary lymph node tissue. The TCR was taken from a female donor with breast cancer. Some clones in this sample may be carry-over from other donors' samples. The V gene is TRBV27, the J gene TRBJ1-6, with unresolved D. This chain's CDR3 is CASSSRALSYNSPLHF. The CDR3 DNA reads TGTGCCAGCAGTTCTAGGGCCCTCTCCTATAATTCACCCCTCCACTTT.